This T cell receptor beta chain was sequenced during a study of shared clonotypes between healthy human individuals. Assay: immunoSEQ multiplex PCR; the TCRdb copy retains only in-frame clones and omits some. This table has about 1.4 million clones, roughly 96% appearing once. The V gene's germline CDR1 is MDHEN and CDR2 SYDVKM. CDR3 length: 12 residues. V lost 3 bases, J lost 8 bases, and 2 bases stayed unmatched. The sequence was obtained from a man in his thirties or forties in good health. V is TRBV28 and J is TRBJ1-1; TRBD1 matches 8 bases. Sequenced input: naive CD4+ T cells sorted from blood. The subset denotes: CD45RA+ positively selected. This CDR3 is CASSFRDREAFF. The CDR3 nucleotides are TGTGCCAGCAGTTTTCGGGACAGGGAAGCTTTCTTT. Supplemented by reference TRBV28 and TRBJ1-1, the full variable domain reads DVKVTQSSRYLVKRTGEKVFLECVQDMDHENMFWYRQDPGLGLRLIYFSYDVKMKEKGDIPEGYSVSREKKERFSLILESASTNQTSMYLCASSFRDREAFFGQGTRLTVV.